A selection of T cell receptor beta chains follows, all from one sample in a study of blood T cell repertoires in COVID-19. Repertoires were generated with immunoSEQ multiplex PCR, while TCRdb's copy carries only in-frame clones and drops some. The data contain 180,000 or so clones, around four fifths of them singletons. Sequencing input: peripheral blood. The receptors derive from a man aged 40-50 years who had recovered from COVID-19. Both conserved end residues are part of each CDR3. Clone size is stated in some rows and not others, as once, few, many or a class when expanded.

J,size,V,CDR3
TRBJ2-2,few,TRBV24-1,CATSAIGGKNTGELFF
TRBJ2-2,NA,TRBV11-3,CASSLGGTSGGTGELFF
TRBJ1-2,NA,TRBV28,CASRIRGAGQNFYGYTF
TRBJ2-3,NA,TRBV5-1,CASSLVQRSTDTQYF
TRBJ2-5,NA,TRBV27,CASSAGSVPQETQYF
TRBJ2-3,NA,TRBV7-2,CASSLVPGASTDTQYF
TRBJ1-2,few,TRBV5-4,CASSQVRGYYGYTF
TRBJ1-6,NA,TRBV30,CAWGDSSSPLHF
TRBJ1-1,NA,TRBV5-6,CASSLTASGINTEAFF
TRBJ1-6,NA,TRBV7-9,CASSFIRDSPLHF
TRBJ2-4,once,TRBV7-3,CASSWRDRGADIQYF
TRBJ2-3,NA,TRBV18,CASSPGGNTDTQYF
TRBJ1-1,NA,TRBV5-1,CASSPDRVKAFF
TRBJ2-2,NA,TRBV24-1,CATPEGQNTGELFF
TRBJ2-1,NA,TRBV6-2/TRBV6-3,CASSYSSDRGSYEQFF
TRBJ1-2,NA,TRBV19,CASSGAWGPPPEGYTF
TRBJ1-1,NA,TRBV19,CASVRGTEAFF
TRBJ2-5,NA,TRBV13,CASSSSQGQETQYF
TRBJ2-7,NA,TRBV19,CASSEMYQQYF
TRBJ2-2,NA,TRBV10-3,CAISEGTSAHGELFF
TRBJ2-2,NA,TRBV6-5,CASTSLADTGELFF
TRBJ2-7,NA,TRBV6-5,CASSEGVDPYEQYF
TRBJ2-3,NA,TRBV28,CASSLKGLAGLTDTQYF
TRBJ2-5,NA,TRBV10-3,CATGRERETQYF
TRBJ1-1,NA,TRBV6-5,CASSYGSGTLNTEAFF
TRBJ1-5,once,TRBV27,CASIRTANSNQPQHF
TRBJ2-1,few,TRBV7-2,CASSPSGSNNEQFF
TRBJ2-7,NA,TRBV13,CASSSQGGASPEQYF
TRBJ1-6,NA,TRBV27,CASSSTGSPLHF
TRBJ2-2,NA,TRBV6-6,CASSLRSGGANTGELFF
TRBJ2-1,NA,TRBV4-3,CASSQVGLAGVDEQFF
TRBJ1-4,NA,TRBV7-2,CASRQGGGRNEKLFF
TRBJ1-3,NA,TRBV3-1/TRBV3-2,CASSQGGPGAGNTIYF
TRBJ1-1,NA,TRBV3-1/TRBV3-2,CASSRRSGADPAEAFF
TRBJ1-6,NA,TRBV2,CASSVQAINSPLHF
TRBJ2-7,NA,TRBV5-3,CARSSRHSSYEQYF
TRBJ2-5,NA,TRBV11-2,CASSLGSETQYF